Listed below are T cell receptor beta chains from one sample, sequenced in a study of cytomegalovirus exposure and HLA in healthy donors. Using immunoSEQ multiplex PCR, the repertoire was profiled, and TCRdb retains in-frame clones only, with some absent. The table includes roughly 70,000 clones, under 80% detected once. Material: PBMCs. The receptors were gathered from a male donor in good health and CMV-seropositive. Both conserved end residues are part of each CDR3. D genes are given only for firm matches. Clone size is not always given. Where it is, it says once, few, many or a class for expanded clones.

>TRBJ1-3|TRBV9|-|-
CASSVGGSSGNTIYF
TGTGCCAGCAGCGTAGGTGGGAGCTCTGGAAACACCATATATTTT
>TRBJ2-5|TRBV7-3|-|TRBD2
CASSFAAGEAQYF
TGTGCCAGCAGCTTCGCGGCGGGGGAGGCCCAGTACTTC
>TRBJ2-7|TRBV5-1|once|TRBD1
CASSLATGTGGSREQYF
TGCGCCAGCAGCTTGGCCACCGGGACAGGGGGTTCGCGGGAGCAGTACTTC
>TRBJ1-3|TRBV10-2|few|-
CASSEGPGNTIYF
TGCGCCAGCAGTGAGGGGCCTGGAAACACCATATATTTT
>TRBJ1-4|TRBV7-6|-|-
CASSRGSTNEKLFF
TGTGCCAGCAGTCGAGGCTCAACTAATGAAAAACTGTTTTTT
>TRBJ2-1|TRBV2|-|TRBD2
CATGLAGEISYNEQFF
TGTGCCACTGGACTAGCGGGGGAGATCTCCTACAATGAGCAGTTCTTC
>TRBJ2-2|TRBV4-2|-|-
CASSLRTRTGELFF
TGTGCCAGCAGCCTCCGGACACGCACCGGGGAGCTGTTTTTT
>TRBJ2-3|TRBV10-2|-|TRBD2
CASTRASGRDTQYF
TGCGCCAGCACTCGGGCTAGCGGGAGAGATACGCAGTATTTT
>TRBJ1-1|TRBV5-5|-|-
CASSLGPQANTEAFF
TGTGCCAGCAGCTTGGGACCGCAGGCTAACACTGAAGCTTTCTTT
>TRBJ1-4|TRBV7-9|-|TRBD1
CASSPPGTGATNEKLFF
TGTGCCAGCAGCCCACCAGGGACAGGGGCAACTAATGAAAAACTGTTTTTT
>TRBJ2-3|TRBV7-3|-|TRBD2
CASSRTSGVPAPQYF
TGTGCCAGCAGCCGGACTAGCGGAGTCCCGGCTCCGCAGTATTTT
>TRBJ1-2|TRBV6-1|-|TRBD1
CASSEVGTGDGYTF
TGTGCCAGCAGTGAAGTTGGGACAGGGGATGGCTACACCTTC
>TRBJ2-3|TRBV7-2|-|-
CASSLTDTTDTQYF
TGTGCCAGCAGCTTAACTGACACCACAGATACGCAGTATTTT
>TRBJ2-7|TRBV6-1|-|TRBD2
CASSGPASGSSYEQYF
TGTGCCAGCAGTGGCCCGGCTAGCGGTAGCTCCTACGAGCAGTACTTC
>TRBJ2-7|TRBV9|-|TRBD2
CASSPPAGGIYEQYF
TGTGCCAGCAGCCCGCCGGCGGGAGGAATCTACGAGCAGTACTTC
>TRBJ2-1|TRBV29-1|-|-
CSVEVSSRYNEQFF
TGCAGCGTTGAGGTTAGCTCGCGTTACAATGAGCAGTTCTTC
>TRBJ1-2|TRBV6-5|-|TRBD1
CASSYRGQGSYGYTF
TGTGCCAGCAGTTACAGGGGACAGGGAAGCTATGGCTACACCTTC
>TRBJ2-7|TRBV15|once|-
CATSRGSYEQYF
TGTGCCACCAGCAGAGGCAGCTACGAGCAGTACTTC
>TRBJ2-2|TRBV4-3|-|TRBD2
CASSQDSAGTGELFF
TGCGCCAGCAGCCAAGATTCAGCGGGGACCGGGGAGCTGTTTTTT
>TRBJ1-2|TRBV6-1|-|TRBD1
CASLRGADRVGGYTF
TGTGCCAGCCTGCGGGGAGCGGACAGGGTAGGTGGCTACACCTTC
>TRBJ2-5|TRBV5-6|few|TRBD2
CASSLMTTGGGTQYF
TGTGCCAGCAGCTTGATGACCACCGGGGGGGGTACCCAGTACTTC
>TRBJ1-2|TRBV2|-|-
CASSEVTDNYGYTF
TGTGCCAGCAGTGAAGTGACTGATAACTATGGCTACACCTTC
>TRBJ2-7|TRBV15|-|TRBD1
CATGETGADEQYF
TGTGCCACCGGCGAGACAGGGGCGGACGAGCAGTACTTC
>TRBJ1-1|TRBV18|few|-
CASSPPLRNTEAFF
TGTGCCAGCTCACCACCCCTTCGGAACACTGAAGCTTTCTTT
>TRBJ2-7|TRBV30|few|-
CAWSSLDREQYF
TGTGCCTGGAGTTCCCTCGATCGGGAGCAGTACTTC
>TRBJ2-5|TRBV7-3|-|-
CASSFTLSLIPETQYF
TGTGCCAGCAGCTTTACGCTTAGCCTCATCCCAGAGACCCAGTACTTC
>TRBJ2-7|TRBV5-1|-|TRBD2
CASSISSGRFLYEQYF
TGCGCCAGCAGCATTTCTAGCGGGAGGTTTCTCTACGAGCAGTACTTC
>TRBJ2-1|TRBV4-1|-|TRBD2
CASSPGLAGTLGEQFF
TGCGCCAGCAGCCCCGGACTAGCGGGGACCTTGGGGGAGCAGTTCTTC
>TRBJ1-2|TRBV11-2|-|TRBD1
CASSNSWDRGNYGYTF
TGTGCCAGCAGCAACTCATGGGACAGGGGTAACTATGGCTACACCTTC
>TRBJ1-1|TRBV5-1|-|-
CASSLGQGNLKAFF
TGCGCCAGCAGCTTGGGGCAGGGAAATCTGAAGGCTTTCTTT
>TRBJ2-2|TRBV2|-|-
CASREAGELFF
TGTGCCAGCAGGGAGGCCGGGGAGCTGTTTTTT
>TRBJ2-5|TRBV6-1|-|TRBD2
CASWPSGTGGEQYF
TGTGCCAGCTGGCCTAGCGGGACCGGGGGAGAGCAGTACTTC
>TRBJ2-7|TRBV6-5|-|-
CASSYGGNYEQYF
TGTGCCAGCAGTTATGGGGGGAACTACGAGCAGTACTTC
>TRBJ1-5|TRBV4-1|-|TRBD1
CASSQDQTGAGNQPQHF
TGCGCCAGCAGCCAAGATCAGACAGGGGCAGGCAATCAGCCCCAGCATTTT
>TRBJ2-1|TRBV7-8|-|-
CASSLVRGSYNEQFF
TGTGCCAGCAGCTTAGTTCGGGGCTCCTACAATGAGCAGTTCTTC
>TRBJ2-3|TRBV7-3|-|-
CASSLTQTDTQYF
TGTGCCAGCAGCTTAACCCAGACAGATACGCAGTATTTT
>TRBJ1-3|TRBV4-1|few|-
CASSQLDRSGNTIYF
TGCGCCAGCAGCCAACTAGACCGCTCTGGAAACACCATATATTTT
>TRBJ2-7|TRBV30|few|TRBD2
CAWRGGLAGGYEQYF
TGTGCCTGGAGGGGGGGACTAGCGGGAGGCTACGAGCAGTACTTC
>TRBJ1-2|TRBV6-5|-|-
CASSVGLRDGYTF
TGTGCCAGCAGTGTCGGGCTGAGGGATGGCTACACCTTC
>TRBJ2-2|TRBV6-1|-|-
CASSRGGTGELFF
TGTGCCAGCAGTAGGGGGGGGACCGGGGAGCTGTTTTTT
>TRBJ1-1|TRBV6-5|-|TRBD1
CASSYLQGARNTEAFF
TGTGCCAGCAGTTACCTACAGGGGGCGAGGAACACTGAAGCTTTCTTT
>TRBJ2-7|TRBV30|-|TRBD1
CACQGQGYEQYF
TGTGCCTGTCAGGGACAGGGGTACGAGCAGTACTTC
>TRBJ2-3|TRBV27|few|-
CASSPHTRDTLTDTQYF
TGTGCCAGCAGTCCCCACACCCGGGACACACTTACAGATACGCAGTATTTT
>TRBJ2-5|TRBV7-9|-|TRBD2
CSSSFVLAGDQETQYF
TGTTCCAGCAGCTTTGTTCTAGCGGGGGACCAAGAGACCCAGTACTTC
>TRBJ2-7|TRBV6-5|-|TRBD2
CASSPPGGSREQYF
TGTGCCAGCAGCCCCCCGGGCGGGAGTCGGGAGCAGTACTTC
>TRBJ1-1|TRBV19|-|-
CASSIDLGRNTEAFF
TGTGCCAGTAGTATAGATCTGGGGAGGAACACTGAAGCTTTCTTT
>TRBJ1-2|TRBV11-2|-|-
CASSEQLGRDGYTF
TGTGCCAGCAGCGAACAGCTAGGGAGGGATGGCTACACCTTC
>TRBJ2-2|TRBV19|once|-
CASSISANTGELFF
TGTGCCAGTAGTATATCAGCGAACACCGGGGAGCTGTTTTTT
>TRBJ2-7|TRBV4-1|few|-
CASSQGTISYEQYF
TGCGCCAGCAGCCAAGGGACTATCTCCTACGAGCAGTACTTC
>TRBJ2-3|TRBV6-1|-|TRBD2
CASSESAGGNTDTQYF
TGTGCCAGCAGTGAGTCCGCGGGAGGAAACACAGATACGCAGTATTTT